This record looks at one TCR beta chain sequence and its context. Antigen: not known. Libraries were UMI-labeled 5' RACE TRB cDNA. TCRdb derives one entry per CDR3 protein from the 5' RACE reads, leaving out DNA. The data show around 160,000 distinct CDR3 sequences, and the top ten clones hold about 0.27%. These data come from a study of CXCR3-negative and CXCR3-positive naive CD8 T cells. Overall study results and limits: CXCR3-negative naive cells had less hydrophobic TRB CDR3s than did CXCR3-positive naive cells.

CDR3 length: 16 residues. Germline V gene sequence: CDR1 SGHRS, CDR2 YFSETQ. This clonotype was sampled from a human donor in good health. Some clones in this sample may be carry-over from other donors' samples. The chain couples TRBV5-1 to TRBJ2-3; TCRdb outputs TRBD2, but without DNA this stays unchecked. Sequencing input: naive CXCR3+ CD8+ T cells from blood. Documented subset: CD45RO-CCR7+CD27+CD95- naive CD8+ T cells expressing CXCR3 (TNR3+). The CDR3 spells CASSLEAGGPADTQYF.